The rows below give T cell receptor beta chains drawn from one sample of a study of Ad26.COV2.S vaccination and SARS-CoV-2 variants. Libraries were prepared by immunoSEQ multiplex PCR; TCRdb keeps only in-frame clonotypes and omits some of them. The sample lists around 300,000 clones, 90% occurring once. Sequenced here: peripheral blood, sampled in a trial of Ad26.COV2.S vaccine versus placebo. The receptors derive from a person between 18 and 59 years old who received the Ad26.COV2.S COVID-19 vaccine or a placebo. Both conserved end residues are trimmed from each CDR3. The order of the fields is V gene, J gene, clone size, CDR3 protein. Size tells how often a clone was seen (once, few, many) or the class of an expanded clone, and some rows leave it out.

>TRBV6-5|TRBJ1-2|NA
ASSLSRGGYT
>TRBV5-1|TRBJ2-6|NA
ASTEGVSGANVLT
>TRBV7-9|TRBJ2-3|NA
AGHRGQGPDTQY
>TRBV7-9|TRBJ1-2|NA
ASNGQGASNYGYT
>TRBV29-1|TRBJ1-1|NA
SVFIGGLNTEAF
>TRBV4-3|TRBJ2-5|NA
ASSQGQQETQY
>TRBV7-2|TRBJ2-5|once
ASSSRGRGGRETQY
>TRBV7-9|TRBJ2-1|NA
ASSSDHVEF
>TRBV7-9|TRBJ2-5|NA
ASSFGQDRY
>TRBV5-1|TRBJ2-1|NA
ASSLGLAGVNEQF
>TRBV18|TRBJ1-4|NA
ASTANLGEKLF
>TRBV5-1|TRBJ1-3|NA
ASSFGDRGAPGNTIY
>TRBV3-1/TRBV3-2|TRBJ2-1|once
ASSQRGNSYNEQF
>TRBV7-2|TRBJ1-1|NA
ASSFQGVRTEAF
>TRBV2|TRBJ1-1|NA
ASTAPGTGRTEAF
>TRBV19|TRBJ2-7|NA
ARRNTNYEQY
>TRBV19|TRBJ1-1|NA
AGGQAAWIMNTEAF
>TRBV3-1/TRBV3-2|TRBJ1-2|NA
ASSQRGTGSDGYT
>TRBV6-2/TRBV6-3|TRBJ2-5|once
ASSYYPRGGAETQY
>TRBV19|TRBJ1-5|NA
ASSIGPPNQPQH
>TRBV4-1|TRBJ1-1|NA
ASSRNTGGVMNTEAF
>TRBV11-2|TRBJ2-1|NA
ASSLSGGSYNEQF
>TRBV28|TRBJ1-1|NA
ASKQGERLMNTEAF
>TRBV5-8|TRBJ1-5|NA
ASSKQGTSKSSQPQH
>TRBV5-1|TRBJ2-1|once
ASRSQRGGPVGEQF
>TRBV10-1|TRBJ2-5|once
ASSAGAEKQETQY
>TRBV5-4|TRBJ2-7|NA
ASSLPALETGSYEQY
>TRBV6-6|TRBJ2-5|few
ASSYSSSQETQY
>TRBV6-5|TRBJ1-4|NA
ASSDTGGLNEKLF
>TRBV6-5|TRBJ1-1|NA
ASGQLNTEAF
>TRBV18|TRBJ2-7|NA
ASSNPVGGGTYEQY
>TRBV19|TRBJ2-3|NA
ASSGFVVSDTQY
>TRBV7-9|TRBJ2-1|NA
ASSPTGTIGRVAEQF
>TRBV6-2/TRBV6-3|TRBJ2-2|NA
ASSAIGGRPGELF
>TRBV6-5|TRBJ2-7|NA
ASSGTTTYEQY
>TRBV5-8|TRBJ1-5|NA
ASSLVGQPQH
>TRBV4-3|TRBJ1-4|NA
ASSQEGMWTVDNEKLF
>TRBV6-1|TRBJ2-5|NA
ASSEGLAIETQY
>TRBV2|TRBJ2-5|NA
ASSPSTGTKETQY
>TRBV9|TRBJ2-1|NA
ASSREAGGGEQF
>TRBV18|TRBJ1-1|NA
ASSPLGNTEAF
>TRBV19|TRBJ1-2|NA
ASSPAGQGLIGDGYT